This T cell receptor (beta chain) was obtained from a study of metastatic and nonmetastatic thyroid tumors. Overall study context: Both malignant and benign thyroid patients supplied peripheral blood and tumor or nodule tissue samples, across which the repertoires of these patients were then compared. Findings and limits, study-wide: Across blood and tumor, TCR beta diversity in malignant thyroid tumors was reportedly significantly higher than in benign nodules.

No treatment had been given to any patient before thyroid surgery. Under the authors' procedure: Clinicopathological groups of papillary thyroid cancer showed CDR3 differences that were used to build a distant-metastasis classifier. TCRdb re-called clones from the PCR reads using MiXCR. For this entry, the V and J calls and clone size follow TCRdb and not the study's own pipeline. Of roughly 8,900 clones detected, approximately 28% appear once; the ten largest clones hold roughly a fifth. The CDR3 length is 13 residues. CDR1 is MNHEY and CDR2 is SVGEGT in the germline V gene. Trimming removed 4 bases at V and 5 bases at J, with 12 bases between. About this clone itself: As yet, its antigen is unknown.

The source of this sequence is a female donor with papillary thyroid cancer or a benign thyroid nodule (not recorded which). Some clones in this sample may be carry-over from other donors' samples. This chain links TRBV6-2 or TRBV6-3 with TRBJ2-7, with unresolved D. Material: tumor tissue. The CDR3 is CASSFPGLHEQYF. DNA for the CDR3: TGTGCCAGCAGTTTTCCAGGTCTCCACGAGCAGTACTTC.